The 4 T cell receptor beta chains presented below share a single source sample, sequenced in a study of identical twins. TCRdb independently ran MiXCR on the 5' RACE reads; one entry per CDR3 protein. The repertoire includes approximately 550,000 distinct CDR3 sequences, under 25% of them detected once, and approximately 0.52% sits in the top ten. These data also featured in a second study, about yellow fever vaccine responses in identical twins.

The source material was CD4+ T cells sorted from blood. Every receptor here comes from a woman aged 18-35 years in good health.

This clonotype was seen many times. The chain combines TRBV19 with TRBJ2-2, with a weak D call TRBD1 (6 bases). The CDR3 has 13 amino acids. The germline V and J ends were trimmed by 10 bases and 5 bases, with 14 bases remaining between them. CDR1 and CDR2 from the germline V gene are LNHDA and SQIVND (reference sequence). The CDR3 loop reads CATNRVGTGELFF. The DNA for the CDR3 is TGTGCCACCAACAGGGTTGGAACCGGGGAGCTGTTTTTT.

The genes are TRBV20-1 and TRBJ2-3; D gene uncertain. In germline, CDR1 is DFQATT, CDR2 SNEGSKA (reference sequence). Deletions cut 4 bases from V and 6 bases from J, with 8 bases between. The CDR3 contains 11 residues. CDR3 coding DNA: TGCAGTGCTAAGCACTTTGATACGCAGTATTTT. It specifies CSAKHFDTQYF.

This clonotype was seen only a few times. This chain uses TRBV14 with TRBJ2-3, with 8 bases lining up with TRBD2. J was trimmed by 2 bases and V by 6 bases; bases with no gene match: 1. The CDR3 extends over 13 amino acids. Germline V gene data show CDR1 as SGHDN and CDR2 as FVKESK. The CDR3 is CASRLAATDTQYF. The CDR3 coding sequence is TGTGCCAGCAGACTAGCGGCCACAGATACGCAGTATTTT.

V usage is TRBV28 and J usage is TRBJ1-6; TRBD1 agrees at 7 bases. The J segment lost 7 bases and the V segment lost 3 bases, leaving 6 bases of the junction unmatched. This CDR3 is built from 15 residues. Germline V CDR1 and CDR2: MDHEN, SYDVKM. The CDR3 loop is CASSFWGQRNSPLHF. The CDR3 DNA follows: TGTGCCAGCAGTTTTTGGGGACAGAGAAATTCACCCCTCCACTTT.